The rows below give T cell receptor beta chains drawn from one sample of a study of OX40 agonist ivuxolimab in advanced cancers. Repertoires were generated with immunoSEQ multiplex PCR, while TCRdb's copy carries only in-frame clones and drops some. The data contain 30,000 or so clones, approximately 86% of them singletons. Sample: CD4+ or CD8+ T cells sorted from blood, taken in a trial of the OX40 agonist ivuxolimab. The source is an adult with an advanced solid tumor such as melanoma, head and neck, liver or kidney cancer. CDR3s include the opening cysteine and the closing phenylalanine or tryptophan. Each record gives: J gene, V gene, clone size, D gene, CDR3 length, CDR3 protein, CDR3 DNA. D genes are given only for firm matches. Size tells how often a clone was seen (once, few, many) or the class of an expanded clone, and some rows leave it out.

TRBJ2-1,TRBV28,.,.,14,CASSLLANYNEQFF,TGTGCCAGCAGTTTACTAGCAAATTACAATGAGCAGTTCTTC
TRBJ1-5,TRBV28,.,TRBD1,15,CASSLDRGGNQPQHF,TGTGCCAGCAGTTTAGACAGGGGAGGCAATCAGCCCCAGCATTTT
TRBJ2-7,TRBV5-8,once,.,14,CASSEGQVLYEQYF,TGTGCCAGCAGCGAGGGACAAGTTCTCTACGAGCAGTACTTC
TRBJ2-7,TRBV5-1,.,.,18,CASSSPKLASADSYEQYF,TGCGCCAGCAGCAGCCCTAAACTTGCGAGCGCTGACTCCTACGAGCAGTACTTC
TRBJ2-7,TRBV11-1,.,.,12,CASSQISSEQYF,TGTGCCAGCAGTCAAATATCGTCCGAGCAGTACTTC
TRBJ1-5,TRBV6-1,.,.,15,CASSPTQYINQPQHF,TGTGCCAGCAGTCCAACCCAGTATATCAATCAGCCCCAGCATTTT
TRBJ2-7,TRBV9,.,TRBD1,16,CASSVGGTDNSYEQYF,TGTGCCAGCAGCGTAGGAGGGACAGATAATTCCTACGAGCAGTACTTC
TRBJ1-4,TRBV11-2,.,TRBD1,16,CASSLEKQGGGEKLFF,TGTGCCAGCAGCTTAGAGAAACAGGGGGGCGGTGAAAAACTGTTTTTT
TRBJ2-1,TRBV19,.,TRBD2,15,CASSIGVAGYNEQFF,TGTGCCAGTAGTATTGGAGTAGCGGGGTATAATGAGCAGTTCTTC
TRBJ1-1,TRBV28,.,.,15,CASIGGMRLDTEAFF,TGTGCCAGCATCGGGGGAATGAGGCTGGACACTGAAGCTTTCTTT
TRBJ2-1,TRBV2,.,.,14,CASSDSSRVDEQFF,TGTGCCAGCAGTGACAGTTCTAGGGTCGATGAGCAGTTCTTC
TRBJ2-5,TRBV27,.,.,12,CASSSRGAWQYF,TGTGCCAGCAGTTCCCGGGGGGCGTGGCAGTACTTC
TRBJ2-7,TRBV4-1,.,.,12,CASSQQGYEQYF,TGCGCCAGCAGCCAACAAGGATACGAGCAGTACTTC
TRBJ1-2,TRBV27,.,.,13,CASSDRANYGYTF,TGTGCCAGCAGCGACAGAGCGAACTATGGCTACACCTTC
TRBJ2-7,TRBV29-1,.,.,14,CSVAEAQLTYEQYF,TGCAGCGTTGCCGAGGCACAGTTGACCTACGAGCAGTACTTC
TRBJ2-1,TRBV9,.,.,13,CASSFGLFGEQFF,TGTGCCAGCAGCTTCGGACTATTTGGGGAGCAGTTCTTC
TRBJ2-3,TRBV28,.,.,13,CASSLSTWDTQYF,TGTGCCAGCAGTTTATCTACATGGGATACGCAGTATTTT
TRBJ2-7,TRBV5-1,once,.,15,CASSLLRQLRYEQYF,TGCGCCAGCAGCTTGCTGCGGCAGCTTCGGTACGAGCAGTACTTC
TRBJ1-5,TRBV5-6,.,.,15,CASSFLTDSNQPQHF,TGTGCCAGCAGCTTTCTGACAGATAGCAATCAGCCCCAGCATTTT
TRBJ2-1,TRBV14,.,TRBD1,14,CASSWTGLGNEQFF,TGTGCCAGCAGCTGGACAGGGCTAGGGAATGAGCAGTTCTTC
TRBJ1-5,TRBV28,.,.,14,CASSDLDSNQPQHF,TGTGCCAGCAGTGACTTGGACAGCAATCAGCCCCAGCATTTT
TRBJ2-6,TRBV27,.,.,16,CASSPLGTSGANVLTF,TGTGCCAGCAGCCCTCTAGGAACGTCCGGGGCCAACGTCCTGACTTTC
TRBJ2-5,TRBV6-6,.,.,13,CASTQTWRETQYF,TGTGCCAGCACTCAAACATGGAGGGAGACCCAGTACTTC
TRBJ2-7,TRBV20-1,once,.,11,CSARDTIEQYF,TGCAGTGCTAGAGATACGATCGAGCAGTACTTC
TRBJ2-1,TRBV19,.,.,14,CASSILMGPNEQFF,TGTGCCAGTAGTATATTGATGGGCCCCAATGAGCAGTTCTTC
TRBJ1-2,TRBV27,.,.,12,CASKGEVYGYTF,TGTGCCAGCAAAGGGGAGGTTTATGGCTACACCTTC
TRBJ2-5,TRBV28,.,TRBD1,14,CASSPGTGDGTQYF,TGTGCCAGCAGCCCCGGGACAGGGGACGGGACCCAGTACTTC
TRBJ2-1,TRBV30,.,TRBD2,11,CAWSSGNEQFF,TGTGCCTGGTCTAGCGGGAATGAGCAGTTCTTC
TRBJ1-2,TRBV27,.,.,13,CASSPRPAWGYTF,TGTGCCAGCAGTCCCCGGCCTGCTTGGGGCTACACCTTC
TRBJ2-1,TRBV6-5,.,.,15,CASSYSRDSYNEQFF,TGTGCCAGCAGTTACTCGAGAGACTCCTACAATGAGCAGTTCTTC
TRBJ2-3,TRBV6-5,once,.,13,CASSYSPTDTQYF,TGTGCCAGCAGTTACTCGCCGACAGATACGCAGTATTTT
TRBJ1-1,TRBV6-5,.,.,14,CASSYSPGGTEAFF,TGTGCCAGCAGTTACTCCCCCGGAGGCACTGAAGCTTTCTTT
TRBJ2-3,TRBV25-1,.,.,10,CASRGGAQYF,TGTGCCAGCAGAGGTGGGGCGCAGTATTTT
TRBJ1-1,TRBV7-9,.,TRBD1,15,CASSPRQGRSTEAFF,TGTGCCAGCAGCCCTAGACAGGGGAGGAGCACTGAAGCTTTCTTT
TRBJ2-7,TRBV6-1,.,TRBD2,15,CASSEREIRRYEQYF,TGTGCCAGCAGCGAGCGGGAGATTAGGCGCTACGAGCAGTACTTC
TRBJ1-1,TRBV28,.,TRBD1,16,CASSLETGGMNTEAFF,TGTGCCAGCAGTTTGGAGACAGGGGGCATGAACACTGAAGCTTTCTTT
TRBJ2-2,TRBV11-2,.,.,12,CASNNRAGELFF,TGTGCCAGCAATAACAGGGCCGGGGAGCTGTTTTTT
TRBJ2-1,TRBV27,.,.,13,CASTGTLYNEQFF,TGTGCCAGCACCGGGACACTCTACAATGAGCAGTTCTTC
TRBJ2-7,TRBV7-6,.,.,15,CASSLGGLWAYEQYF,TGTGCCAGCAGCTTGGGGGGGCTGTGGGCCTACGAGCAGTACTTC
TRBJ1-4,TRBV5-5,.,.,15,CASRAGEATNEKLFF,TGTGCCAGCAGGGCAGGGGAAGCAACTAATGAAAAACTGTTTTTT
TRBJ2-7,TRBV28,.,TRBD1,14,CASSFSGTAYEQYF,TGTGCCAGCAGTTTCTCCGGGACAGCCTACGAGCAGTACTTC
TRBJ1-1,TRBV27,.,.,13,CASRGGRDTEAFF,TGTGCCAGCAGGGGGGGTAGGGACACTGAAGCTTTCTTT
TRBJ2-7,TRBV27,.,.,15,CASSSIGTLSYEQYF,TGTGCCAGCAGTTCGATCGGGACCCTTTCCTACGAGCAGTACTTC
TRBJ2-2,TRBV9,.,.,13,CASSVGNTGELFF,TGTGCCAGCAGCGTAGGAAACACCGGGGAGCTGTTTTTT
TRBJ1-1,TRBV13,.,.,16,CASSSEVDGADTEAFF,TGTGCCAGCAGCTCCGAAGTGGACGGGGCGGACACTGAAGCTTTCTTT
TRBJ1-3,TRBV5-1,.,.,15,CASSARGYSGNTIYF,TGCGCCAGCAGCGCCAGGGGCTACTCTGGAAACACCATATATTTT
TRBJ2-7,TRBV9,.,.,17,CASSVGGGARSGYEQYF,TGTGCCAGCAGCGTAGGCGGTGGGGCTCGGTCCGGCTACGAGCAGTACTTC
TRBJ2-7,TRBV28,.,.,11,CASTLGREQYF,TGTGCCAGCACCTTAGGTCGGGAGCAGTACTTC
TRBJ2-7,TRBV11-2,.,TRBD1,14,CASSHGTGGYEQYF,TGTGCCAGCAGCCACGGGACAGGGGGCTACGAGCAGTACTTC
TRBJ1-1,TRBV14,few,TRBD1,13,CASSQRQGTEAFF,TGTGCCAGCAGCCAGCGACAGGGGACTGAAGCTTTCTTT
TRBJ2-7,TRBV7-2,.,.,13,CASSDPHGYEQYF,TGTGCCAGCAGCGATCCGCACGGCTACGAGCAGTACTTC